This passage covers 4 T cell receptor beta chains from one sample sequenced in a study of cytomegalovirus exposure and HLA in healthy donors (TCRdb year 2017). The library was made by the immunoSEQ multiplex PCR assay. A mixture of 60 forward primers for TCR Vbeta segments and 13 reverse primers for TCR Jbeta segments was used in the multiplex PCR. TCRdb retrieved this table from immuneACCESS and kept in-frame rearrangements only. Not all clones are present; in checked studies, unresolved V genes account for under half, and no reason is known for the remainder. This sample has approximately 150,000 clones in its table, and 75% to 80% of those were observed once. Around 1.7% of the sample is held by the ten biggest clonotypes. Source material: PBMCs. The receptor source for this set is a female donor in good health and CMV-seronegative.

The rearrangement uses TRBV9 and TRBJ1-1; D gene unclear. The ends were cut back, 3 bases at V and 0 bases at J, with 9 bases in the middle. CDR1 SGDLS and CDR2 YYNGEE come from the germline V gene. The CDR3 sequence is 14 residues long. CDR3 sequence: CASSGENLNTEAFF. The CDR3 coding sequence is TGTGCCAGCAGCGGAGAGAACCTGAACACTGAAGCTTTCTTT. The full variable domain, rest sourced from reference TRBV9 and TRBJ1-1, is DSGVTQTPKHLITATGQRVTLRCSPRSGDLSVYWYQQSLDQGLQFLIQYYNGEERAKGNILERFSAQQFPDLHSELNLSSLELGDSALYFCASSGENLNTEAFFGQGTRLTVV.

The chain carries TRBV18 and TRBJ1-5; 9 nucleotides agree with TRBD1. V trimming: 4 bases; J trimming: 4 bases; junction bases outside the gene matches: 5. Germline values: CDR1 KGHSH, CDR2 LQKENI. The CDR3 sequence is 15 residues long. This CDR3 is CASSLGQGGNQPQHF. For the CDR3, the DNA is TGTGCCAGCTCACTGGGACAGGGTGGGAATCAGCCCCAGCATTTT.

The chain joins TRBV6-5 to TRBJ2-5; D unclear. The end of the DNA fits TRBJ2-7 better, so the J call may be wrong. The CDR3 has 15 residues. Per the germline V gene, CDR1 is MNHEY and CDR2 is SVGAGI. CDR3 nucleotide sequence: TGTGCCAGCAGTTACGCGACGGTGGACTCCTACGAGCAGTACTTC. Protein: CASSYATVDSYEQYF.

This clone has a single count. This chain joins TRBV21-1 and TRBJ1-3; no check of the table's D call, TRBD1, against the DNA was made. TRBV21-1 is annotated as a pseudogene. The CDR3 totals 17 residues. CDR3 sequence: CASSDTDREKTGNTIYF. The CDR3 nucleotides read TGTGCCAGCAGCGATACCGACAGGGAAAAAACTGGAAACACCATATATTTT.